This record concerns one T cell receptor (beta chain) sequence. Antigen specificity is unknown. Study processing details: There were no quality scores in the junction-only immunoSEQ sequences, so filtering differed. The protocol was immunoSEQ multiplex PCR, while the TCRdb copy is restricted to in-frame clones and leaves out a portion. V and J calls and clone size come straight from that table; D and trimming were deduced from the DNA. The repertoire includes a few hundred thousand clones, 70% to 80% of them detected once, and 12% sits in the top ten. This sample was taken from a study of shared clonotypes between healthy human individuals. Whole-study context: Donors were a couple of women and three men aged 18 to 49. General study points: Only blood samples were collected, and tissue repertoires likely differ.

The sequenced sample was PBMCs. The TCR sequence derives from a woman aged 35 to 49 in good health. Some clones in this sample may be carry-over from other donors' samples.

The CDR3 sequence: CASNPASGMVRTGELFF. CDR3 coding DNA: TGTGCCTCAAACCCAGCTAGCGGGATGGTTCGCACCGGGGAGCTGTTTTTT. The chain has TRBV30 and TRBJ2-2, with 9 bases lining up with TRBD2. The CDR3 is made up of 17 amino acids. Germline trimming cut 7 bases from V and 4 bases from J; bases unmatched to any gene: 16. Germline CDR1 reads GTSNPN; CDR2 reads SVGIG (reference sequence).